The 21 T cell receptor beta chains below come from one sample, sequenced in a study of CD8+CD57+ T cells in acquired aplastic anemia. Genomic DNA constituted the template upon which TCR beta VDJ and CDR3 profiling was performed. TCRdb re-called the reads through MiXCR, storing one row per CDR3 protein. This repertoire shows about 150,000 distinct CDR3 sequences, around 43% found once; its top ten account for under 3.5%. Patients who underwent sequencing had shown CD8+CD57+ cell expansion by flow cytometry. The sample taken for sequencing was sorted CD4+, CD8+, or CD8+CD57+ T cells (not recorded which) from PBMCs. Source of these receptors: a human donor with aplastic anemia.

The chain has TRBV2 and TRBJ1-2; D is ambiguous. CDR3 length: 16 residues. Germline values: CDR1 SNHLY, CDR2 FYNNEI. Trimming took 3 bases from V and 3 from J, leaving 17 bases between them. CDR3 amino acids: CASSDPPSRNHYGYTF. The CDR3 DNA is TGTGCCAGCAGTGATCCCCCGTCCAGGAACCACTATGGCTACACCTTC.

The chain uses TRBV15 and TRBJ1-5; D unclear. CDR1 and CDR2 (germline): LNHNV, YYDKDF (reference sequence). The V and J ends lost 5 bases and 1 base respectively, with 9 bases between them. CDR3 length: 14 residues. CDR3 DNA sequence: TGTGCCACCAGCTTTGGGTTCAGCAATCAGCCCCAGCATTTT. This translates into CATSFGFSNQPQHF. The full variable domain, rest sourced from reference TRBV15 and TRBJ1-5, is DAMVIQNPRYQVTQFGKPVTLSCSQTLNHNVMYWYQQKSSQAPKLLFHYYDKDFNNEADTPDNFQSRRPNTSFCFLDIRSPGLGDTAMYLCATSFGFSNQPQHFGDGTRLSIL.

Ten or more counts support this clonotype. The chain joins TRBV29-1 to TRBJ2-7, with D perhaps being TRBD1 or TRBD2 (5 bases each). Trimming removed 7 bases at V and 3 bases at J, with 16 bases between. Germline CDR1 reads SQVTM; CDR2 reads ANQGSEA. This CDR3 region has 13 residues. The CDR3 here is CSAGAGPHYEQYV. CDR3 coding DNA: TGCAGCGCCGGGGCGGGTCCCCACTACGAGCAGTACGTC.

This clonotype was seen more than once but under ten times. This sequence joins TRBV19 and TRBJ2-3; 9 nucleotides agree with TRBD1. The CDR3 totals 13 residues. The V and J ends lost 8 bases and 2 bases, in that order; junction bases with no gene match: 2. CDR1 is LNHDA, CDR2 SQIVND, per germline (reference sequence). CDR3 sequence (DNA): TGTGCCAGTGGACAGGGGATCACAGATACGCAGTATTTT. It is translated as CASGQGITDTQYF.

This clonotype has at least ten counts. CDR3 region: CASSSRAHMDTEAFF. CDR3 DNA sequence: TGTGCCAGCAGCTCCAGGGCCCACATGGACACTGAAGCTTTCTTT. V gene TRBV7-2 combines with J gene TRBJ1-1; a weak D match, TRBD1 (5 bases). The CDR3 runs 15 residues. The V and J ends lost 4 bases and 3 bases respectively, with 15 bases between them. Germline values: CDR1 SGHTA, CDR2 FQGNSA. Using reference TRBV7-2 and TRBJ1-1 for the parts outside the CDR3, the full variable domain is GAGVSQSPSNKVTEKGKDVELRCDPISGHTALYWYRQSLGQGLEFLIYFQGNSAPDKSGLPSDRFSAERTGGSVSTLTIQRTQQEDSAVYLCASSSRAHMDTEAFFGQGTRLTVV.

The table lists this clonotype with many counts. The V call is TRBV19, the J call TRBJ2-1; 10 bases map to TRBD2. The J segment lost 7 bases and the V segment lost 5 bases, leaving 8 bases of the junction unmatched. Germline V gives CDR1 LNHDA, CDR2 SQIVND (reference sequence). The CDR3 contains 15 residues. CDR3 sequence (DNA): TGTGCCAGTAGTGGGCTACTAGCGGGGCGGAATGAGCAGTTCTTC. Its translation: CASSGLLAGRNEQFF.

In its sample, this clonotype was seen many times. The rearrangement uses TRBV30 and TRBJ1-2; perhaps TRBD1 as D (6 bases). Trimming pared 1 base from V and 5 bases from J, leaving 8 bases between. This CDR3 is 12 amino acids long. The germline CDR1 and CDR2 sequences are GTSNPN and SVGIG (reference sequence). CDR3 sequence reads: CAWSEQGYGYTF. The CDR3 DNA reads as TGTGCCTGGAGTGAACAGGGATATGGCTACACCTTC. The full variable domain, with the rest looked up from reference TRBV30 and TRBJ1-2, is SQTIHQWPATLVQPVGSPLSLECTVEGTSNPNLYWYRQAAGRGLQLLFYSVGIGQISSEVPQNLSASRPQDRQFILSSKKLLLSDSGFYLCAWSEQGYGYTFGSGTRLTVV.

There are a few counts of this clonotype. V is TRBV5-4 and J is TRBJ2-7, with TRBD2 identical over 7 bases. Germline CDR1 is SGHNT and CDR2 is YYREEE (reference sequence). The J segment lost 2 bases and the V segment lost 0 bases, leaving 2 bases of the junction unmatched. This CDR3 contains 14 residues. The CDR3 DNA is TGTGCCAGCAGCTTGGGGACTAGGGCCTACGAGCAGTACGTC. Protein product: CASSLGTRAYEQYV.

This clonotype appeared a few times. The V call is TRBV4-3, the J call TRBJ2-2; D assignment may be TRBD1 or TRBD2 (5 bases each). Germline lookup yields CDR1 LGHNA and CDR2 YSLEER. The CDR3 loop spans 18 amino acids. The germline V and J ends were trimmed by 0 bases and 7 bases, with 21 bases remaining between them. The CDR3 bases are TGCGCCAGCAGCCAAGAGGTACCCGGAGAGGGGTACGTCGGGGAGCTGTTTTTT. It translates to CASSQEVPGEGYVGELFF.

The chain carries TRBV7-8 and TRBJ1-5; D may be TRBD1 (6 bases). Trimming took off 0 bases at V and 2 bases at J, with 11 bases between the two ends. Germline V gene lookup returns CDR1 SGHVS and CDR2 FQNEAQ. This CDR3 is built from 16 residues. The CDR3 DNA reads as TGTGCCAGCAGCTTAGCTTGGGGGCCTCGCAATCAGCCCCAGCATTTT. It translates to CASSLAWGPRNQPQHF.

J is TRBJ2-7 and V is TRBV2; TRBD1 might be the D (5 bases). Trimming removed 6 bases from V and 4 bases from J, with 16 bases in between. The CDR3 length is 14 residues. CDR1 is SNHLY and CDR2 is FYNNEI in the germline V gene. DNA of the CDR3: TGTGCCAGCAGCGGCAGGGCAATGACTTACGAGCAGTACTTC. As protein: CASSGRAMTYEQYF. Supplemented by reference TRBV2 and TRBJ2-7, the full variable domain reads EPEVTQTPSHQVTQMGQEVILRCVPISNHLYFYWYRQILGQKVEFLVSFYNNEISEKSEIFDDQFSVERPDGSNFTLKIRSTKLEDSAMYFCASSGRAMTYEQYFGPGTRLTVT.

This clonotype has ten or more counts. CDR3 loop: CASRLAADNEQFF. DNA for the CDR3: TGTGCCAGTAGACTAGCGGCTGACAATGAGCAGTTCTTC. This sequence joins TRBV7-2 and TRBJ2-1; 9 bases are shared with TRBD2. There are 13 residues in the CDR3. Germline loops: CDR1 SGHTA, CDR2 FQGNSA. With V trimmed by 9 bases and J by 5 bases, 5 bases remained unmatched. Variable domain in full (rest from reference TRBV7-2 and TRBJ2-1): GAGVSQSPSNKVTEKGKDVELRCDPISGHTALYWYRQSLGQGLEFLIYFQGNSAPDKSGLPSDRFSAERTGGSVSTLTIQRTQQEDSAVYLCASRLAADNEQFFGPGTRLTVL.

CDR3 region: CRETSGRYTYEQYF. The DNA of the CDR3 is TGCAGGGAGACTAGCGGGAGGTACACCTACGAGCAGTACTTC. The rearrangement uses TRBV20-1 and TRBJ2-7, with 13 bases lining up with TRBD2. This CDR3 has 14 amino acids. Germline V gene lookup returns CDR1 DFQATT and CDR2 SNEGSKA (reference sequence).

In this sample, this clonotype turned up once. The gene calls are TRBV19 and TRBJ2-7; possibly TRBD1 for D (6 bases). This CDR3 contains 13 residues. The V end lost 7 bases, the J end lost 0 bases, and 10 bases lay between the germline ends. Germline V gives CDR1 LNHDA, CDR2 SQIVND (reference sequence). CDR3 DNA sequence: TGTGCCAGTAATAGGGGGAGCTCCTACGAGCAGTACTTC. Its translation is CASNRGSSYEQYF.

The chain links TRBV5-1 to TRBJ2-7; tentatively, D is TRBD1 (6 bases). Germline CDR1 SGHRS, CDR2 YFSETQ. The CDR3 runs 15 residues. With 0 bases removed from V and 2 bases from J, the gap between germline ends came to 12 bases. The CDR3 reads CASSLVRGTPYEQYF. The CDR3 DNA is TGCGCCAGCAGCTTGGTAAGGGGGACACCCTACGAGCAGTACTTC.

In this sample, this clonotype turned up once. The gene calls are TRBV7-9 and TRBJ2-7; D not certain. CDR1 SEHNR and CDR2 FQNEAQ come from the germline V gene (reference sequence). V lost 9 bases and J 5 bases, leaving 2 bases between the germline ends. The CDR3 spans 8 residues. The chain's CDR3 is CARDEQYF. As DNA, the CDR3 is TGTGCCAGGGACGAGCAGTACTTC.

The genes are TRBV2 and TRBJ1-2; 11 positions match TRBD1. Trimming at V came to 8 bases and at J to 8 bases, leaving 7 bases not matched to a gene. The CDR3 contains 13 residues. Germline CDR1 reads SNHLY; CDR2 reads FYNNEI. CDR3 loop: CASVGQGGWGYTF. The CDR3 coding sequence is TGTGCCAGCGTGGGACAGGGGGGCTGGGGCTACACCTTC.

This clonotype was observed a few times. The genes are TRBV6-1 and TRBJ1-2; perhaps TRBD1 as D (6 bases). The CDR3 has 15 amino acids. Germline loops: CDR1 MNHNS, CDR2 SASEGT. V lost 4 bases and J lost 1, with 13 bases in between. The CDR3, as DNA: TGTGCCAGCAGTGCCCACAGGGCGGATAACTATGGCTACACCTTC. Translated: CASSAHRADNYGYTF.

Here the CDR3 DNA reads TGTGCCAGCAGTGAACCCCTGTTGTCTGGCTACACCTTC. Encoded protein: CASSEPLLSGYTF. The chain uses TRBV25-1 and TRBJ1-2, with unresolved D. Trimming left V 2 bases short and J 7 bases short, with 11 bases between. In germline, CDR1 is MGHDK, CDR2 SYGVNS. CDR3 size: 13 residues.

This clonotype was observed at least ten times. This chain links TRBV20-1 with TRBJ2-1; 9 bases map to TRBD2. This CDR3 is built from 16 residues. J gave up 7 bases and V 0 bases, and 10 bases lay outside the gene matches. Per the germline V gene, CDR1 is DFQATT and CDR2 is SNEGSKA (reference sequence). In DNA form, the CDR3 reads TGCAGTGCTAGAGATTTTGGCGGGAGGGCCTCTAATGAGCAGTTCTTC. Its translation: CSARDFGGRASNEQFF.

Comments on this clonotype: With a much larger clone just one base away, this may be a read error. The chain employs TRBV6-1 and TRBJ1-3, with unresolved D. The CDR3 has 15 residues. The V gene's germline CDR1 is MNHNS and CDR2 SASEGT. CDR3 loop: CASRNLDAAGNTICF. The CDR3 DNA reads TGTGCCAGCAGAAATCTTGACGCAGCTGGAAACACCATATGTTTT.